This TCR beta chain was captured in a study of blood T cell repertoires in COVID-19. Study-level information: Acute-phase and convalescent COVID-19 samples originated in the United States, Italy and Spain. Nucleic acid was either cDNA or gDNA, and it came from T cells, B-cell-depleted T cells, or PBMCs.

As originally analysed: Estimated nucleated cell counts came from reference gene primer amplification. The method was immunoSEQ multiplex PCR; TCRdb's version includes in-frame clones alone and lacks a portion of them. Clonal size and the V and J genes are those of that table, whereas D and trimming came from the DNA. The sample contains roughly 410,000 clones, approximately 91% of which appear only once. Patients at the Seattle site were enrolled during active infection and followed longitudinally. Trimming stripped 5 bases from V and 6 bases from J, with 19 bases between. CDR3 length: 15 residues. Per the germline V gene, CDR1 is SEHNR and CDR2 is FQNEAQ (reference sequence). This clone was observed once.

The TCR originated in a woman between 40 and 50 years old with COVID-19, enrolled during active disease. Sequencing used peripheral blood. The rearrangement uses TRBV7-9 and TRBJ1-2; D may be TRBD1 (5 bases). This chain's CDR3 is CASSPKRTGGDGYTF. The CDR3 DNA reads as TGTGCCAGCAGCCCAAAAAGAACGGGAGGGGATGGCTACACCTTC.